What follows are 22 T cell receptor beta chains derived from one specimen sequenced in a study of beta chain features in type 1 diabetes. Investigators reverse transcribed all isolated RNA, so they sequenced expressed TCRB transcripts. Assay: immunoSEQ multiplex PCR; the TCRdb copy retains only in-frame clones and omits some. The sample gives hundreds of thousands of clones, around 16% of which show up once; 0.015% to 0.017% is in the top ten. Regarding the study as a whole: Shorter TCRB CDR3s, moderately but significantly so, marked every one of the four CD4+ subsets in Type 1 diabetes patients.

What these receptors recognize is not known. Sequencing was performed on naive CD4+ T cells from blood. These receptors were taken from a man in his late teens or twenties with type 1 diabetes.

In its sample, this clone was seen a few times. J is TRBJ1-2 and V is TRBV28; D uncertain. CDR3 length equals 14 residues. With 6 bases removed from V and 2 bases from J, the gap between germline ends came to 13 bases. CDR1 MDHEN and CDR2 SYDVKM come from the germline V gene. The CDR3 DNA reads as TGTGCCAGCAGCACCCCCTCCGAGAACTATGGCTACACCTTC. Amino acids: CASSTPSENYGYTF.

Written as DNA, the CDR3 is TGTGCCAGCTCAACGGTCCGGAACACTGAAGCTTTCTTT. It specifies CASSTVRNTEAFF. This chain joins TRBV18 and TRBJ1-1; D is undetermined. Germline-derived CDR1 and CDR2 are KGHSH and LQKENI. The V end was cut by 5 bases, the J end by 1 base, with 8 bases between. The length of the CDR3 is 13 residues.

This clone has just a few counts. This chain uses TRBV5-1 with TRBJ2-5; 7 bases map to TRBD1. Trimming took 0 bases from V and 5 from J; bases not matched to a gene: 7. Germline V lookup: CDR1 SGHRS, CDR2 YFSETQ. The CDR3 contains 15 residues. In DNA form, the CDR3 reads TGCGCCAGCAGCTTGGGGGCGACAGGGCGGGAGACCCAGTACTTC. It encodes CASSLGATGRETQYF.

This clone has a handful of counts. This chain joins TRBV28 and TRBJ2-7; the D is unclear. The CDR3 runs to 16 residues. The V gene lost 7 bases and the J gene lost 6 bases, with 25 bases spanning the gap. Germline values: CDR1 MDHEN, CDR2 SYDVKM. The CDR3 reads CASKTSVGFVTSEQYF. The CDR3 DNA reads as TGTGCCAGCAAGACCTCGGTCGGGTTCGTAACCAGCGAGCAGTACTTC.

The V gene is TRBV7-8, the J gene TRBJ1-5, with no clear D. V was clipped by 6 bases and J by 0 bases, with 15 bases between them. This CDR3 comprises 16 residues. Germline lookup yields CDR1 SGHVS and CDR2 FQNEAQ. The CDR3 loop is CASSANRAYSNQPQHF. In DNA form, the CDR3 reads TGTGCCAGCAGTGCGAACAGAGCTTATAGCAATCAGCCCCAGCATTTT.

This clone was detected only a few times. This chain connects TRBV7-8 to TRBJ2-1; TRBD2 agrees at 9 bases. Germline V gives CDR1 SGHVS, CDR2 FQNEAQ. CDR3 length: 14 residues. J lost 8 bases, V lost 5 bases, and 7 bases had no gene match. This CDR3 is CASSRASGTYEQFF. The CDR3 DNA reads TGTGCCAGCAGCCGTGCTAGCGGGACATATGAGCAGTTCTTC. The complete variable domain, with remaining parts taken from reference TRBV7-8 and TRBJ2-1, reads GAGVSQSPRYKVAKRGQDVALRCDPISGHVSLFWYQQALGQGPEFLTYFQNEAQLDKSGLPSDRFFAERPEGSVSTLKIQRTQQEDSAVYLCASSRASGTYEQFFGPGTRLTVL.

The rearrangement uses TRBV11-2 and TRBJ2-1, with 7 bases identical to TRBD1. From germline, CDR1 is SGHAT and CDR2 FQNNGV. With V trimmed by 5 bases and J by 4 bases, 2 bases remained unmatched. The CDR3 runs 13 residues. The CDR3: CASSMGQYNEQFF. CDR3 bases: TGTGCCAGCAGCATGGGACAGTACAATGAGCAGTTCTTC.

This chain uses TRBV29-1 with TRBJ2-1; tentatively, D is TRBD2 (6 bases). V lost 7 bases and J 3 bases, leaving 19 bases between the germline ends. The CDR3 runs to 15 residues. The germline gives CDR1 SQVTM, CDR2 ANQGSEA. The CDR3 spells CSALGTGVYYNEQFF. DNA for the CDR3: TGCAGCGCCCTTGGAACGGGGGTATACTACAATGAGCAGTTCTTC.

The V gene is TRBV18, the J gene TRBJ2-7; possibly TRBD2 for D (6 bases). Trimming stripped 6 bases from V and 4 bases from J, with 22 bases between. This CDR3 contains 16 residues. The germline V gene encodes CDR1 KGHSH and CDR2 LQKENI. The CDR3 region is CASSPLGSSAWYEQYF. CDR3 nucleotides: TGTGCCAGCTCTCCCCTGGGGTCTAGCGCTTGGTACGAGCAGTACTTC.

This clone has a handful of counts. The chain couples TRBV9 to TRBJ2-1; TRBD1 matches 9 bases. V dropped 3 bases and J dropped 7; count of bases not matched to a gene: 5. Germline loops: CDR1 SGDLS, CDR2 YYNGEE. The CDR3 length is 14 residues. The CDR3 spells CASSADRGLNEQFF. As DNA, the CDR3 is TGTGCCAGCAGCGCGGACAGGGGTCTAAATGAGCAGTTCTTC.

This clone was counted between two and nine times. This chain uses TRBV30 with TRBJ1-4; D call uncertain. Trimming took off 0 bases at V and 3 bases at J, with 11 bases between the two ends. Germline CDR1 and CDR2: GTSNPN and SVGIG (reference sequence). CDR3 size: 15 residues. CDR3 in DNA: TGTGCCTGGAGTGTACGTGGGCAGTCTAATGAAAAACTGTTTTTT. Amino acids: CAWSVRGQSNEKLFF.

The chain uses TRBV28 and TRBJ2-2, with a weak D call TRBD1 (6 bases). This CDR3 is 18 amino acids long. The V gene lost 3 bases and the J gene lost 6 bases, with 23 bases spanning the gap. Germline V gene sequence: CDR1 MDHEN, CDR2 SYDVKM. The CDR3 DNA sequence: TGTGCCAGCAGTTTCCCTCTCAGGGGAGCTAGGATCCCCGGGGAGCTGTTTTTT. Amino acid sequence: CASSFPLRGARIPGELFF.

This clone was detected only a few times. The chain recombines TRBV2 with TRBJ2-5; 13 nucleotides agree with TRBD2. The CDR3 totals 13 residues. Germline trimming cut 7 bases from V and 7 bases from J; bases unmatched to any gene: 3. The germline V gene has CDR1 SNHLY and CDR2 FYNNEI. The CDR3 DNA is TGTGCCAGCACCCGACTAGCGGGGGGGACCCAGTACTTC. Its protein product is CASTRLAGGTQYF.

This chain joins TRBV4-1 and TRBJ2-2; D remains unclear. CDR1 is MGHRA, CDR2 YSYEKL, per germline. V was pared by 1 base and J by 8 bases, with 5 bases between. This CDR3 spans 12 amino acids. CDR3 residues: CASSQALGELFF. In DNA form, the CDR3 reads TGCGCCAGCAGCCAAGCCCTAGGGGAGCTGTTTTTT.

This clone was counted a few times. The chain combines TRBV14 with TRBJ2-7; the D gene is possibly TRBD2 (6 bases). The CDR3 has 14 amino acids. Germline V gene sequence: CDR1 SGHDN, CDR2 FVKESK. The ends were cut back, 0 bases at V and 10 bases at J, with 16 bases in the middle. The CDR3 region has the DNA TGTGCCAGCAGCCAAGATATCCGCGGGACCCCCCAGTACTTC. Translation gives CASSQDIRGTPQYF.

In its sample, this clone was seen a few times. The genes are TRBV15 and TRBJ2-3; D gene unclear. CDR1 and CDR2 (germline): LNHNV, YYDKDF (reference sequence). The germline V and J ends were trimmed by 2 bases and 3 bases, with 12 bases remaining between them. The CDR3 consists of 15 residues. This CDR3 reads CATSRQLTETDTQYF. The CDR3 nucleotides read TGTGCCACCAGCAGACAACTTACCGAAACAGATACGCAGTATTTT.

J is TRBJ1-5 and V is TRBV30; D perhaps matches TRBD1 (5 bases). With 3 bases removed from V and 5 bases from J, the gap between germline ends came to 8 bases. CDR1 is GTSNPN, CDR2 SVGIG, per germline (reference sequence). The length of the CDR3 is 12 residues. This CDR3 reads CAWSPGDQPQHF. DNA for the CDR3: TGTGCCTGGAGCCCGGGGGATCAGCCCCAGCATTTT.

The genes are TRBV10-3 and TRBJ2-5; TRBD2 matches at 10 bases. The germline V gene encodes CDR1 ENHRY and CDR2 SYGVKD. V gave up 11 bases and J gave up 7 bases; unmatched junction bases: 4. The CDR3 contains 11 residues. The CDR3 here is CAATSGPTQYF. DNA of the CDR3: TGTGCCGCGACTAGCGGGCCGACCCAGTACTTC.

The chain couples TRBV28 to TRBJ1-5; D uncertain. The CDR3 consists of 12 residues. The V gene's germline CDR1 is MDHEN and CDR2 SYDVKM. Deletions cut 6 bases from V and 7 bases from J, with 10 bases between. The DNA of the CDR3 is TGTGCCAGCAGGTCAAGAGGGCAGCCCCAGCATTTT. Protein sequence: CASRSRGQPQHF.

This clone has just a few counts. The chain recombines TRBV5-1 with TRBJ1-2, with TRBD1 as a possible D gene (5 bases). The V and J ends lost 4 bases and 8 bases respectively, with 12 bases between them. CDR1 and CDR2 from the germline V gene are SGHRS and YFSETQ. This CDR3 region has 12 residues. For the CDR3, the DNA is TGCGCCAGCAGCCGGGGGAGGGACGGCTACACCTTC. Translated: CASSRGRDGYTF.

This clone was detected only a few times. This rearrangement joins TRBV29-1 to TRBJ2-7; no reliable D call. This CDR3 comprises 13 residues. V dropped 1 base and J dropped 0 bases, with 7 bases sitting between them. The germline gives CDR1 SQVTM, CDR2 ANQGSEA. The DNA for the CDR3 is TGCAGCGTTGAAGTGGCTCCCTCCTACGAGCAGTACTTC. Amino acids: CSVEVAPSYEQYF.

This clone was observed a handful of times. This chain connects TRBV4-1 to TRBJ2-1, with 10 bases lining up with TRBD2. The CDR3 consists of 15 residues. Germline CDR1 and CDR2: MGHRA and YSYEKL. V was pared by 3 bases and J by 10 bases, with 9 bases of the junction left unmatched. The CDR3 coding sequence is TGCGCCAGCAGCCAGAGGGGTCTAGCGGGAGCCGAGCAGTTCTTC. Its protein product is CASSQRGLAGAEQFF.